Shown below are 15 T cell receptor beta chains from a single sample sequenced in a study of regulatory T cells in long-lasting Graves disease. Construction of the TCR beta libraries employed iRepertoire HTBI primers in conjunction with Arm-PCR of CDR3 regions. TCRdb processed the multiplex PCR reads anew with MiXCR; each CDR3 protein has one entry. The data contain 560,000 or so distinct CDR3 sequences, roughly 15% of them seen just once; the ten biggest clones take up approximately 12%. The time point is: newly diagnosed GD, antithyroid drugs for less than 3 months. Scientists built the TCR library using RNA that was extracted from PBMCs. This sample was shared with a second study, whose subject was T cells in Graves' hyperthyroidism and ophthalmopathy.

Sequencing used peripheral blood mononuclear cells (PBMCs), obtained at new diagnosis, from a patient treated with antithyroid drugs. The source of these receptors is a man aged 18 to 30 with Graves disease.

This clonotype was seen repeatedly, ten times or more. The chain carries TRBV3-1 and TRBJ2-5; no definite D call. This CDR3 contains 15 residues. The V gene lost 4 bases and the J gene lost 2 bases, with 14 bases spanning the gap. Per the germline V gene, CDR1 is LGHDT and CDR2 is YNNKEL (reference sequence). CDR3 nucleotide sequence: TGTGCCAGCAGCCCTGATAGTTCGGTGCAAGAGACCCAGTACTTC. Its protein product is CASSPDSSVQETQYF.

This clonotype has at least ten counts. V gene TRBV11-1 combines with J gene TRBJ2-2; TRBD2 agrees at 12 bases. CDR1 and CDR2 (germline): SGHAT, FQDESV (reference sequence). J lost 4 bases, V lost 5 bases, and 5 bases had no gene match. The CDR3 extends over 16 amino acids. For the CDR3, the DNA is TGTGCCAGCAGCCTCGGACTAGCGGGATTCACCGGGGAGCTGTTTTTT. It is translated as CASSLGLAGFTGELFF.

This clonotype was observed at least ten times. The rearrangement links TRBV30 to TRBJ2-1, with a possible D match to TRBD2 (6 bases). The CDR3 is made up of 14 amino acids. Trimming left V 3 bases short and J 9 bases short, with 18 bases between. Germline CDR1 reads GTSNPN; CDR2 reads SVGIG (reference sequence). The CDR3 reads CAWSWGLDPAEQFF. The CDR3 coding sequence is TGTGCCTGGAGCTGGGGACTGGACCCAGCTGAGCAGTTCTTC. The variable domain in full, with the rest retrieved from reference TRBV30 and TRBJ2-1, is SQTIHQWPATLVQPVGSPLSLECTVEGTSNPNLYWYRQAAGRGLQLLFYSVGIGQISSEVPQNLSASRPQDRQFILSSKKLLLSDSGFYLCAWSWGLDPAEQFFGPGTRLTVL.

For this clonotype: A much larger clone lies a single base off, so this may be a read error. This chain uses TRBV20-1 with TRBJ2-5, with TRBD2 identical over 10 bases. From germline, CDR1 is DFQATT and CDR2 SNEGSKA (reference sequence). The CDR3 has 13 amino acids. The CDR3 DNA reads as TGCAGTGCTCCTAGCGGGGGACAAGAGACCGAGTACTTC. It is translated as CSAPSGGQETEYF.

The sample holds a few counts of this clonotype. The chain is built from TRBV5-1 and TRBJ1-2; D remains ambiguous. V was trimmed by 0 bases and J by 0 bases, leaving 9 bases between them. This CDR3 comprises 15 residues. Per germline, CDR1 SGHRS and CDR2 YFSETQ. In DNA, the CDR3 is TGCGCCAGCAGCTTGGGACACCAAGCTAACTATGGCTACACCTTC. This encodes CASSLGHQANYGYTF.

CDR3 coding DNA: TGTGCCAGCAGTTCGGACAGGATCTACAATGAGCAGTTCTTC. It codes for CASSSDRIYNEQFF. This chain joins TRBV6-6 and TRBJ2-1; 7 bases are shared with TRBD1. The germline V gene has CDR1 MNHNY and CDR2 SVGAGI (reference sequence). CDR3 length equals 14 residues. V gave up 4 bases and J gave up 3 bases; unmatched junction bases: 3.

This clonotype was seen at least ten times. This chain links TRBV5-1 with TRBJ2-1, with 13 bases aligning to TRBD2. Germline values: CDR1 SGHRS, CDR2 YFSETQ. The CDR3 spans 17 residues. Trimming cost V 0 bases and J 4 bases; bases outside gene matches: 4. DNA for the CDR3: TGCGCCAGCAGCTTGGAGGGACTAGCGGGGATTTACAATGAGCAGTTCTTC. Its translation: CASSLEGLAGIYNEQFF.

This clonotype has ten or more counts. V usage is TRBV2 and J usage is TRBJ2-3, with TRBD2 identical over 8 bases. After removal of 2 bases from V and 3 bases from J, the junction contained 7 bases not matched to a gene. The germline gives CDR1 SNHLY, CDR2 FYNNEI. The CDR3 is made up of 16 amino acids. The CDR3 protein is CASSERAGGATDTQYF. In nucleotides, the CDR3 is TGTGCCAGCAGTGAACGGGCGGGAGGAGCTACAGATACGCAGTATTTT.

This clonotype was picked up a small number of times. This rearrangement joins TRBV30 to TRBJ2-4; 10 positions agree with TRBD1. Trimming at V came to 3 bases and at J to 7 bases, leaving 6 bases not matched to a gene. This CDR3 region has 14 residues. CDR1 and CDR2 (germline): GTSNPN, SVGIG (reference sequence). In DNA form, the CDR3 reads TGTGCCTGGAGACTGACAGGGGGCCGGAACATTCAGTACTTC. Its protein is CAWRLTGGRNIQYF.

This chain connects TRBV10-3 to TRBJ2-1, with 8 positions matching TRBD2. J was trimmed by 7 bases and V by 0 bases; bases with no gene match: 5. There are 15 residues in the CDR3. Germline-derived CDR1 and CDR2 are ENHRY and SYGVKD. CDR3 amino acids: CAISESAGGPNEQFF. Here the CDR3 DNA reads TGTGCCATCAGTGAGTCGGCGGGAGGTCCTAATGAGCAGTTCTTC.

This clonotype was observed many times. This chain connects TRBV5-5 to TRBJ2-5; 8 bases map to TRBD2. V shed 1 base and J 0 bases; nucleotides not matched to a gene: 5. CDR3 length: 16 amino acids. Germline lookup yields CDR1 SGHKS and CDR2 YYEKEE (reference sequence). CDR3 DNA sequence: TGTGCCAGCAGCTTGCAACTAGCGGAGTACCAAGAGACCCAGTACTTC. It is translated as CASSLQLAEYQETQYF.

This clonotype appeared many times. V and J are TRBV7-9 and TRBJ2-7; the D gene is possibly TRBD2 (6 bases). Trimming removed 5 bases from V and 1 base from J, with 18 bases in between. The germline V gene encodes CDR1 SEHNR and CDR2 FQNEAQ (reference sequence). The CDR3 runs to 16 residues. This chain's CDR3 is CASSPPWSGQSYEQYF. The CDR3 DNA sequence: TGTGCCAGCAGCCCTCCGTGGAGCGGGCAGTCCTACGAGCAGTACTTC. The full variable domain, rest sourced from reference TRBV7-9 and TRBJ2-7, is DTGVSQNPRHKITKRGQNVTFRCDPISEHNRLYWYRQTLGQGPEFLTYFQNEAQLEKSRLLSDRFSAERPKGSFSTLEIQRTEQGDSAMYLCASSPPWSGQSYEQYFGPGTRLTVT.

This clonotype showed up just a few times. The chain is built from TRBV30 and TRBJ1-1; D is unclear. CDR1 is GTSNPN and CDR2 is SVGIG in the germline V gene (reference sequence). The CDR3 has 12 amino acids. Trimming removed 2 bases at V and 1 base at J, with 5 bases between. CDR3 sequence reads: CAWSLGNTEAFF. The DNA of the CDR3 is TGTGCCTGGAGTCTGGGGAACACTGAAGCTTTCTTT. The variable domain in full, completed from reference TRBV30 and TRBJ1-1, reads SQTIHQWPATLVQPVGSPLSLECTVEGTSNPNLYWYRQAAGRGLQLLFYSVGIGQISSEVPQNLSASRPQDRQFILSSKKLLLSDSGFYLCAWSLGNTEAFFGQGTRLTVV.

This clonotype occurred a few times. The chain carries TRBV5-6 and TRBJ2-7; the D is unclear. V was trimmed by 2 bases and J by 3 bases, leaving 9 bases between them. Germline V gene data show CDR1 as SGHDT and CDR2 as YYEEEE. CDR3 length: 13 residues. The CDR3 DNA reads TGTGCCAGCAGCTTCTTTCAGATCTACGAGCAGTACTTC. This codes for CASSFFQIYEQYF. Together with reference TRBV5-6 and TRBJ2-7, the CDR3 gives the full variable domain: DAGVTQSPTHLIKTRGQQVTLRCSPKSGHDTVSWYQQALGQGPQFIFQYYEEEERQRGNFPDRFSGHQFPNYSSELNVNALLLGDSALYLCASSFFQIYEQYFGPGTRLTVT.

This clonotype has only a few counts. CDR3 DNA: TGTGCCAGCAGCTTAGTTCCCCCCGAGCAGTACTTC. It translates to CASSLVPPEQYF. The chain joins TRBV7-8 to TRBJ2-7; no definite D call. V lost 1 base and J 6 bases, leaving 7 bases between the germline ends. This CDR3 spans 12 amino acids. Looked up from germline, CDR1 is SGHVS and CDR2 is FQNEAQ.